The rows below give T cell receptor beta chains drawn from one sample of a study of blood T cell repertoires in COVID-19. Measured with immunoSEQ multiplex PCR; TCRdb has only the in-frame clones, and not every one. Among fewer than 350,000 clones listed, 81% were seen once. What was sequenced was peripheral blood. The origin of the receptors is a woman aged 55-70 years with active or convalescent COVID-19. The CDR3 runs from the conserved cysteine through the conserved F or W. A D gene is named only where the DNA matches it firmly. Only part of the rows carry a size: once, few, many, or a class if the clone is expanded.

D gene: .
J gene: TRBJ1-6
V gene: TRBV27
clone size: .
CDR3 DNA: TGTGCCAGCTGGCCGAACAGGGATAATTCACCCCTCCACTTT
CDR3 protein: CASWPNRDNSPLHF

D gene: .
J gene: TRBJ2-7
V gene: TRBV6-2/TRBV6-3
clone size: .
CDR3 DNA: TGTGCCAGCAGTTCGACGAGGGGGTTAAGGTACGAGCAGTACTTC
CDR3 protein: CASSSTRGLRYEQYF

D gene: .
J gene: TRBJ1-1
V gene: TRBV4-2
clone size: .
CDR3 DNA: TGTGCCAGCAGCCAAGGGTTAGAGAACACTGAAGCTTTCTTT
CDR3 protein: CASSQGLENTEAFF

D gene: .
J gene: TRBJ1-1
V gene: TRBV7-2
clone size: few
CDR3 DNA: TGTGCCAGCAGCGAGGGGGGGATGATCACTGAAGCTTTCTTT
CDR3 protein: CASSEGGMITEAFF

D gene: TRBD2
J gene: TRBJ2-7
V gene: TRBV5-4
clone size: once
CDR3 DNA: TGTGCCAGCAGGGCCGCCGGGACTAGCAATTCCTACGAGCAGTACTTC
CDR3 protein: CASRAAGTSNSYEQYF

D gene: TRBD1
J gene: TRBJ1-1
V gene: TRBV18
clone size: .
CDR3 DNA: TGTGCCAGCCGGATTCCAGGGGGGAGCACTGAAGCTTTCTTT
CDR3 protein: CASRIPGGSTEAFF

D gene: TRBD1
J gene: TRBJ1-2
V gene: TRBV9
clone size: once
CDR3 DNA: TGTGCCAGCAGCCAAACAGGGGCCTATGGCTACACCTTC
CDR3 protein: CASSQTGAYGYTF

D gene: TRBD1
J gene: TRBJ2-7
V gene: TRBV12-3/TRBV12-4
clone size: .
CDR3 DNA: TGTGCCAGCAGGGGGGACAGGGCCTACGAGCAGTACTTC
CDR3 protein: CASRGDRAYEQYF

D gene: .
J gene: TRBJ1-3
V gene: TRBV2
clone size: .
CDR3 DNA: TGTGCCAGCAGTGAAGGGCGGAGCTCTGGAAACACCATATATTTT
CDR3 protein: CASSEGRSSGNTIYF

D gene: TRBD1
J gene: TRBJ2-2
V gene: TRBV4-1
clone size: .
CDR3 DNA: TGCGCCAGCAGCCAAGGACAGGGGAACGGGGAGCTGTTTTTT
CDR3 protein: CASSQGQGNGELFF

D gene: .
J gene: TRBJ1-2
V gene: TRBV25-1
clone size: .
CDR3 DNA: TGTGCCAGCAGTGACACAGGGTTTGGGATCTATGGCTACACCTTC
CDR3 protein: CASSDTGFGIYGYTF

D gene: TRBD1
J gene: TRBJ1-4
V gene: TRBV11-2
clone size: few
CDR3 DNA: TGTGCCAGCAGCTTAGCCCCGGGACAGGGGAATGAAAAACTGTTTTTT
CDR3 protein: CASSLAPGQGNEKLFF

D gene: .
J gene: TRBJ1-6
V gene: TRBV2
clone size: few
CDR3 DNA: TGTGCCAGCAGTGACCCGGACGGGAGCTCCTATAATTCACCCCTCCACTTT
CDR3 protein: CASSDPDGSSYNSPLHF